The T cell receptor beta chain under discussion was sequenced for a study of cytomegalovirus exposure and HLA in healthy donors. Study-wide findings and caveats: Most TCR sequences proved rare, with some public TCRs found in many donors. As was reported, the classifier diagnosed cytomegalovirus status with high specificity and sensitivity.

Germline CDR1 and CDR2: SNHLY and FYNNEI. V lost 11 bases and J lost 5; bases outside the gene matches: 4. The CDR3 is made up of 12 amino acids. This clone was picked up one time. Its target is unknown. TCRdb's table, derived via immunoSEQ multiplex PCR, lists solely in-frame clones and lacks some. Of a few hundred thousand clones in the sample, approximately 88% were seen once. Material for sequencing was PBMCs. The chain uses TRBV2 and TRBJ1-4, with 8 positions matching TRBD1. This TCR derives from a woman younger than 45 in good health and CMV-seropositive. The CDR3 is CAGTGENEKLFF. The DNA of the CDR3 is TGTGCCGGGACAGGAGAAAATGAAAAACTGTTTTTT.